The present T cell receptor (beta chain) was sequenced within a study of T cell responses to AZD1222 COVID-19 vaccine. Whole-study results and caveats: Across spike, vaccine-associated CD4 TCRs were found, dominant at 160-218 and 743-854.

About this clone itself: Its antigen is as yet unknown.

The method was immunoSEQ multiplex PCR; TCRdb's version includes in-frame clones alone and lacks a portion of them. The sample lists some 140,000 clones, 92% seen once, with approximately 3.4% in the top ten. The TCR comes from an adult in good health. Source: peripheral blood, taken on day 0 of AZD1222 vaccination.

CDR3 loop: CASRSQIHFYGYTF. CDR3 coding DNA: TGTGCCAGCAGATCACAGATACATTTTTATGGCTACACCTTC. This chain uses TRBV28 with TRBJ1-2; D is undetermined. The germline V gene has CDR1 MDHEN and CDR2 SYDVKM. The ends were cut back, 6 bases at V and 5 bases at J, with 16 bases in the middle. The CDR3 has 14 amino acids.